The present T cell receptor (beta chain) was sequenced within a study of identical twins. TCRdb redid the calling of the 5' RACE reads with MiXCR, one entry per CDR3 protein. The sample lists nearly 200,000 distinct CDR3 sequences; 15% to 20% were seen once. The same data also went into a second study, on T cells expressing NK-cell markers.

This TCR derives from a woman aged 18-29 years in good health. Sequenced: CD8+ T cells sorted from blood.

CDR3 nucleotides: TGTGCCAGCCGAAGGCCGAGTCGTTACAATGAGCAGTTCTTC. It encodes CASRRPSRYNEQFF. The rearrangement joins TRBV6-2 or TRBV6-3 to TRBJ2-1; no reliable D call. Germline V gene sequence: CDR1 MNHEY, CDR2 SVGEGT. V was shortened by 8 bases and J by 4 bases, with 15 bases between the two germline ends. The CDR3 has 14 residues.